This TCR beta chain is drawn from a study of blood T cell repertoires in COVID-19. Enrollees, about 18 to 89 years old, lived in fewer than 25 US areas. In the authors' methods: Using reference gene primer amplification, nucleated cell counts were estimated. The assay was immunoSEQ multiplex PCR, and TCRdb's table has in-frame clones only and misses some. From that table come the V and J calls and clone size; the DNA was used to work out D and trimming. Found here are 340,000 or so clones, 65% to 90% of them singletons; the top ten hold 4% to 5%. CDR3 length: 16 amino acids. CDR1 and CDR2 from the germline V gene are LNHDA and SQIVND (reference sequence). Trimming stripped 5 bases from V and 0 bases from J, with 16 bases between.

The sample comprised PBMCs or T cells enriched from blood (not recorded which). The sequence was collected from a woman aged 40 to 50 with acute COVID-19. The chain links TRBV19 to TRBJ1-2; the D is unclear. The CDR3 loop reads CASSFKRGGSNYGYTF. The CDR3 region has the DNA TGTGCCAGTAGTTTTAAAAGAGGAGGCTCTAACTATGGCTACACCTTC.